These T cell receptor beta chains were read from a single sample in a study of blood T cell repertoires in COVID-19. TCRdb's copy holds only in-frame clones and misses some; the assay was immunoSEQ multiplex PCR. In the table there are about 250,000 clones, approximately 85% of which are singletons. The source material was PBMCs or T cells enriched from blood (not recorded which). The origin of the receptors is a woman between 50 and 59 years old with acute COVID-19. Each CDR3 is given without its conserved first and last residue.

TRBJ1-1 | TRBV7-9 | ASSFIIMNTEAF
TRBJ1-5 | TRBV6-5 | ASSSPGQPQH
TRBJ1-6 | TRBV11-2 | ASSAHSPNSPLH
TRBJ1-1 | TRBV29-1 | SVKTGSNTEAF
TRBJ1-1 | TRBV4-3 | ASSQEGHATYGYTEAF
TRBJ2-7 | TRBV7-2 | ASSLGGGTFSYEQY
TRBJ1-2 | TRBV28 | ASSHRDGYT
TRBJ2-5 | TRBV5-8 | ASRSGETQY
TRBJ1-2 | TRBV10-3 | AITSNGNYGYT
TRBJ1-2 | TRBV19 | ASRGGQYYGYT
TRBJ2-5 | TRBV5-4 | ASSLNSQETQY
TRBJ2-3 | TRBV5-4 | ASSVGQGSTDTQY
TRBJ1-3 | TRBV18 | ASSQEIEGGSGNTIY
TRBJ1-1 | TRBV7-2 | ASSPWYRPGMNTEAF
TRBJ2-3 | TRBV14 | ASSGLAGITDTQY
TRBJ1-5 | TRBV7-2 | ASSPRQGGGNQPQH
TRBJ2-6 | TRBV5-4 | ASTLGGAPGANVLT
TRBJ1-1 | TRBV10-1 | ASSESGGNTEAF
TRBJ1-1 | TRBV3-1/TRBV3-2 | ASSQDSNRVNTEAF
TRBJ1-6 | TRBV9 | ASSDSRADSPLH
TRBJ2-1 | TRBV11-3 | ASSSIAGGYNEQF
TRBJ1-3 | TRBV7-2 | ASSSDIWSGNTIY